One sample yielded the 14 T cell receptor beta chains listed below, sequenced in a study of T cell repertoires in cytomegalovirus infection. TCRdb re-called the reads with MiXCR, one entry per CDR3 protein. The sample contains almost 550,000 distinct CDR3 sequences, 15% to 20% of which appear only once. The sample comprised CD8+ T cells from PBMCs. Every receptor here comes from a human donor in good health (CMV status not recorded). Some clones in this sample may be carry-over from other donors' samples.

A few counts support this clonotype. The chain combines TRBV27 with TRBJ2-7, with 9 bases fitting TRBD2. The CDR3 is made up of 17 amino acids. The V gene end was trimmed by 4 bases and the J gene end by 1 base; junction bases not matched to a gene: 11. Germline assignment: CDR1 MNHEY and CDR2 SMNVEV (reference sequence). The CDR3 protein is CASSSVAGVGRSYEQYF. The CDR3 DNA sequence: TGTGCCAGCAGTTCAGTAGCGGGAGTGGGGCGATCCTACGAGCAGTACTTC.

The sample holds many counts of this clonotype. The rearrangement uses TRBV12-3 or TRBV12-4 and TRBJ1-2; no reliable D call. Trimming cost V 4 bases and J 4 bases, with 7 bases left between them. The CDR3 loop spans 12 amino acids. The CDR3 sequence is CASSSTVYGYTF. CDR3 sequence (DNA): TGTGCCAGCAGTTCGACCGTCTATGGCTACACCTTC.

This clonotype showed up many times. The rearrangement joins TRBV6-5 to TRBJ1-4; tentatively, D is TRBD1 (6 bases). The CDR3 has 14 residues. Between the trimmed V and J ends, which lost 8 bases and 6 bases, there was a span of 16 bases. The germline V gene encodes CDR1 MNHEY and CDR2 SVGAGI. The CDR3 bases are TGTGCCAGCCGCCGCCGGGGGCGCGATGAAAAACTGTTTTTT. Protein: CASRRRGRDEKLFF.

This clonotype was counted many times. V is TRBV7-6 and J is TRBJ1-2; 12 nucleotides match TRBD1. Germline V CDR1 and CDR2: SGHVS, FNYEAQ. The trim removed 5 bases at V and 8 bases at J, leaving 9 bases unmatched. The CDR3 has 15 residues. The CDR3 here is CASSPGTGGAEGYTF. CDR3 sequence (DNA): TGTGCCAGCAGCCCGGGGACAGGGGGCGCAGAGGGCTACACCTTC.

The rearrangement uses TRBV3-1 and TRBJ2-7; 12 bases agree with TRBD2. The length of the CDR3 is 15 residues. J was trimmed by 5 bases and V by 1 base; bases with no gene match: 3. Germline V lookup: CDR1 LGHDT, CDR2 YNNKEL (reference sequence). CDR3 in DNA: TGTGCCAGCAGCCAAGGGACTAGCGGGGCCCACGAGCAGTACTTC. Its protein product is CASSQGTSGAHEQYF.

In this sample, this clonotype turned up a few times. The J gene is TRBJ1-1, the V gene TRBV4-1; a weak D match, TRBD1 (5 bases). The CDR3 sequence is 13 residues long. Germline lookup yields CDR1 MGHRA and CDR2 YSYEKL. Trimming left V 0 bases short and J 6 bases short, with 8 bases between. CDR3 bases: TGCGCCAGCAGCCAAGAAGGGGTAGCTGAAGCTTTCTTT. It encodes CASSQEGVAEAFF.

This clonotype came up many times. The CDR3 reads CASSLSQGSGYEQYF. The CDR3 DNA reads TGTGCCAGCAGCTTAAGTCAAGGGTCGGGCTACGAGCAGTACTTC. This sequence joins TRBV7-2 and TRBJ2-7; D uncertain. CDR1 is SGHTA and CDR2 is FQGNSA in the germline V gene. Trimming cost V 2 bases and J 3 bases, with 14 bases left between them. CDR3 length: 15 amino acids.

This clonotype was seen repeatedly, ten times or more. The chain carries TRBV6-1 and TRBJ1-1, with TRBD1 as a possible D gene (5 bases). Per germline, CDR1 MNHNS and CDR2 SASEGT. CDR3 length equals 17 residues. The V end lost 8 bases, the J end lost 0 bases, and 22 bases lay between the germline ends. As DNA, the CDR3 is TGTGCCAGCGGATACGAAGATGACAGCCTCATGAACACTGAAGCTTTCTTT. Its protein is CASGYEDDSLMNTEAFF.

This clonotype was recorded many times. The V and J genes are TRBV7-6 and TRBJ2-5; 7 nucleotides line up with TRBD2. The trim removed 7 bases at V and 5 bases at J, leaving 13 bases unmatched. There are 15 residues in the CDR3. Germline V lookup: CDR1 SGHVS, CDR2 FNYEAQ. The CDR3 loop is CASNRLFHGGETQYF. The CDR3 nucleotides are TGTGCCAGCAACCGCCTCTTTCACGGGGGGGAGACCCAGTACTTC.

The chain carries TRBV5-5 and TRBJ2-1, with 7 nucleotides matching TRBD1. The ends lost 4 bases at V and 5 bases at J; junction bases unmatched: 9. The CDR3 runs 15 residues. CDR1 SGHKS and CDR2 YYEKEE come from the germline V gene (reference sequence). The CDR3 DNA follows: TGTGCCAGCAGCACCCCGGGACAGATAAACAATGAGCAGTTCTTC. Translation: CASSTPGQINNEQFF.

The sample holds a few counts of this clonotype. The genes are TRBV20-1 and TRBJ1-2; D perhaps matches TRBD1 (6 bases). The germline V gene has CDR1 DFQATT and CDR2 SNEGSKA (reference sequence). Trimming stripped 6 bases from V and 8 bases from J, with 16 bases between. This CDR3 comprises 12 residues. CDR3 bases: TGCAGTGCCCACCAGGGGAACGGGGGCTACACCTTC. Residues: CSAHQGNGGYTF.

The DNA for the CDR3 is TGCGCCAGCAGCCGGCCCCTAGCGGGGGACTCCTACGAGCAGTACTTC. Protein sequence: CASSRPLAGDSYEQYF. The V and J genes are TRBV4-1 and TRBJ2-7; TRBD2 agrees at 10 bases. Germline loops: CDR1 MGHRA, CDR2 YSYEKL. This CDR3 spans 16 amino acids. V lost 4 bases to trimming and J lost 0 bases; unmatched junction nucleotides: 6.

This clonotype has just a few counts. This chain connects TRBV2 to TRBJ1-2; TRBD1 matches at 10 bases. CDR3 length: 16 amino acids. V shed 2 bases and J 3 bases; nucleotides not matched to a gene: 6. CDR1 and CDR2 from the germline V gene are SNHLY and FYNNEI. CDR3 nucleotide sequence: TGTGCCAGCAGTGAACTAGGGACAGGGGACGACTATGGCTACACCTTC. This codes for CASSELGTGDDYGYTF.

Comments on this clonotype: A much more abundant neighbour one base away suggests this may be a read error. The rearrangement links TRBV29-1 to TRBJ1-2; D gene ambiguous. This CDR3 spans 11 amino acids. Germline CDR1 SQVTM, CDR2 ANQGSEA. The CDR3 sequence: CSVGENYGYNF. The CDR3 bases are TGCAGCGTTGGGGAAAACTATGGCTACAACTTC. Full variable domain (remainder filled in from reference TRBV29-1 and TRBJ1-2): SAVISQKPSRDICQRGTSLTIQCQVDSQVTMMFWYRQQPGQSLTLIATANQGSEATYESGFVIDKFPISRPNLTFSTLTVSNMSPEDSSIYLCSVGENYGYNFGSGTRLTVV.